The TCR beta chain under discussion was sequenced for a study of control samples from healthy donors and cancer patients. The assay was immunoSEQ multiplex PCR, and TCRdb's table has in-frame clones only and misses some. Of tens of thousands of clones detected, 80% to 90% appear once; the ten largest clones hold under 2.5%. Germline loops: CDR1 SGHTA, CDR2 FQGNSA. The CDR3 is 16 amino acids. J was trimmed by 3 bases and V by 0 bases; bases with no gene match: 5. This TCR came from a woman aged 55 to 70 with head and neck cancer. Sequencing input: PBMCs. This chain connects TRBV7-2 to TRBJ1-1, with TRBD1 matching 9 bases. The CDR3 is CASSLAHGTGYTEAFF. In DNA, the CDR3 is TGTGCCAGCAGCTTAGCGCACGGGACAGGGTACACTGAAGCTTTCTTT.